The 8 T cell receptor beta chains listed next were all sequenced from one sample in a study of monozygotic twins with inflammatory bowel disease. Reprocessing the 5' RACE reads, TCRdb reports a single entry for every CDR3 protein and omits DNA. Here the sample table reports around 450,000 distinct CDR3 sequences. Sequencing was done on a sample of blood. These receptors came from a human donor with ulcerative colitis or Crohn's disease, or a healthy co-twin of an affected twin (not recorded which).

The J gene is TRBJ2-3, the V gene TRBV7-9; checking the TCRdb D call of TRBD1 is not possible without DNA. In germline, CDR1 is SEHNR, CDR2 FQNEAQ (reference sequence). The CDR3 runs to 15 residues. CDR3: CASSLPDLYADTQYF.

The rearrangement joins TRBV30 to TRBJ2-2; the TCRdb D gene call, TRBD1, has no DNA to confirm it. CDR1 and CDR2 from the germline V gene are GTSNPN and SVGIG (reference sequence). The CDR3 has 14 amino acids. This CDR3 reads CAWSAGRNTGELFF.

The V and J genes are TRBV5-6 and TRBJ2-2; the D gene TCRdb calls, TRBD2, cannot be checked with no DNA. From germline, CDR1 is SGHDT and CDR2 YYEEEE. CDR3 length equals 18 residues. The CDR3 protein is CASSPGLAGGSYTGELFF.

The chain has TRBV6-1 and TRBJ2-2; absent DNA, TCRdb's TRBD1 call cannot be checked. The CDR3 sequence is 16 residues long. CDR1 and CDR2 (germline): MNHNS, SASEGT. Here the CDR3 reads CASRGAGRANTGELFF.

The CDR3 sequence is CASSLGGSYYEQYF. The chain is built from TRBV12-3 or TRBV12-4 and TRBJ2-7; no DNA is available, so the TRBD1 call from TCRdb remains unchecked. This CDR3 has 14 amino acids.

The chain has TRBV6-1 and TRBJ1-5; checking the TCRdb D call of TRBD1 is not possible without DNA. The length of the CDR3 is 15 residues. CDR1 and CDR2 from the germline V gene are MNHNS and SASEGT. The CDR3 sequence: CASSERRGPNQPQHF.

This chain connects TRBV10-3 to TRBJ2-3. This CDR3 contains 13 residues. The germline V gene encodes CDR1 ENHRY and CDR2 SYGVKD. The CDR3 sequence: CAISDPGTDTQYF.

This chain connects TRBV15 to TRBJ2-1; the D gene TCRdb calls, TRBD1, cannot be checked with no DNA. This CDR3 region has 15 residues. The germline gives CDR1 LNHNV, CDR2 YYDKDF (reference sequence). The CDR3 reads CATSREGEGSNEQFF.